The present T cell receptor beta chain was sequenced within a study of T cell responses to AZD1222 COVID-19 vaccine. The V and J ends lost 5 bases and 2 bases, in that order; junction bases with no gene match: 12. Germline CDR1 is MDHEN and CDR2 is SYDVKM. The CDR3 totals 17 residues. This clone has just a few counts. What it recognizes is unknown. The assay was immunoSEQ multiplex PCR, and TCRdb's table has in-frame clones only and misses some. Seen here are over 85,000 clones, about nine tenths observed once, and the top ten hold more than 15%. Study-wide results and limits: Dominant at 160-218 and 743-854, vaccine-associated CD4 TCRs also spanned spike.

The chain joins TRBV28 to TRBJ1-2, with 9 bases aligning to TRBD1. The clonotype comes from an adult who received the AZD1222 COVID-19 vaccine. Sequenced here: peripheral blood, sampled 28 days after the second AZD1222 dose. The CDR3 bases are TGTGCCAGCAGTATTACCCCAAACAGGGGGCCGAACTATGGCTACACCTTC. Translated: CASSITPNRGPNYGYTF.